The entry that follows covers one T cell receptor beta chain sequence. This clonotype was recorded many times. This clone's antigen is unknown. No base quality values were provided; no much bigger clone lies one nucleotide off. cDNA was synthesized by template-switch 5'RACE using a primer with a 10-nucleotide random unique molecular identifier that tagged each TCR transcript. Every sequencing run yielded over 160 million TCR-beta sequences covering 15-18 subjects. Total RNA was extracted with the RNeasy kit. The KAPA Real-time Library Amplification kit was used to amplify TCR-beta VDJ regions with primers for the TCR constant region and the 5'RACE anchor. A first PCR added sample indexes and Illumina adaptors, and a second PCR then raised library yield. After Ampure bead purification, the roughly 650 bp TCR product was size-selected on a 2% E-gel SizeSelection system. Before pooling, library quality was checked on a Bioanalyzer, concentration was measured with Qubit, and libraries were quantified with the Kapa Library Quantification kit. An Illumina HiSeq 2500 sequenced the libraries paired-end 2 x 150 bp. To increase sequence diversity, roughly 23-30% phiX was spiked into each library pool. In the paper's pipeline: The quality-filtered reads were processed with the UMI-based MiGEC pipeline, whose error correction step removed more than 85% of the raw TCR sequences. VDJ genes were aligned to IMGT germline references, and clonotypes were defined by unique CDR3 amino acid sequence plus V-J genes. Clonal expansion, Shannon diversity and CDR3 relatedness were evaluated with VDJtools (CalcPairwiseDistances, ClusterSamples), while phylogenetic trees were built in CLCbio workbench. A clone was classed as expanded if it had 8 or more unique UMIs, a cutoff based on coefficient-of-variation modelling across technical triplicates. TCRdb ran its own pipeline on the public reads, namely fastp trimming at Q25 and MiXCR clone calling, and kept in-frame beta chains. Each CDR3 protein appears once, grouped with its most common genes and DNA. The V and J calls were not made by the authors but by TCRdb's processing. In all, the sample holds approximately 58,000 distinct CDR3 sequences, and about an eighth of those were seen once. 1.8% of the sample comes from the top ten.

The healthy controls were volunteers from a blood bank in Maryland, USA. For the unsorted PBMC libraries, 2 million PBMCs were stored in RNAlater at -80 degrees C until RNA extraction and were used to generate the libraries. Peripheral blood underwent Ficoll-Hypaque density gradient centrifugation to isolate PBMCs, which were then cryopreserved in liquid nitrogen. Counted from cysteine to phenylalanine, this CDR3 has 15 amino acids. The DNA shown is the 45-base CDR3, in frame from base 1. Reading the germline V gene gives CDR1 SGHTA and CDR2 FQGNSA. V sheds 6 bases and J sheds 2 bases, leaving 17 bases between their ends. This sample is drawn from a study of neurological immune-mediated disorders (dated by TCRdb to about 2019). At the level of the whole study: Using UMI-based sequencing, the study compared peripheral blood TCR-beta repertoires from patients with HTLV-I-associated myelopathy (HAM/TSP), patients with multiple sclerosis, and healthy controls. The 90 to 120 TCR-beta libraries covered PBMC samples along with longitudinal samples, technical triplicates, and paired sorted CD4+ and CD8+ T-cell subsets. Of the approximately 65 subjects in the cohort, some 15 were HAM/TSP patients, around 34 were multiple sclerosis patients, and around 20 were healthy controls.

What the research found in general, with its limitations: TCR clonal expansion was greatest in HAM/TSP patients and smallest in MS patients, who ranked below even healthy controls. No identical CDR3 amino acid sequences were shared among expanded clones across subjects, suggesting private TCR-beta repertoires in all groups.

The sequenced material came from PBMCs. The sequence is built from TRBV7-2 and TRBJ2-7; the D gene cannot be named for sure. This sequence originates from a man aged 55 to 70 in good health. CDR3 sequence: CASRRGLQVTYEQYF. The nucleotide sequence reads as follows: TGTGCCAGCAGACGCGGTTTGCAGGTGACCTACGAGCAGTACTTC. Full variable domain (CDR3 extended with the reference TRBV7-2 and TRBJ2-7 proteins): GAGVSQSPSNKVTEKGKDVELRCDPISGHTALYWYRQSLGQGLEFLIYFQGNSAPDKSGLPSDRFSAERTGGSVSTLTIQRTQQEDSAVYLCASRRGLQVTYEQYFGPGTRLTVT.